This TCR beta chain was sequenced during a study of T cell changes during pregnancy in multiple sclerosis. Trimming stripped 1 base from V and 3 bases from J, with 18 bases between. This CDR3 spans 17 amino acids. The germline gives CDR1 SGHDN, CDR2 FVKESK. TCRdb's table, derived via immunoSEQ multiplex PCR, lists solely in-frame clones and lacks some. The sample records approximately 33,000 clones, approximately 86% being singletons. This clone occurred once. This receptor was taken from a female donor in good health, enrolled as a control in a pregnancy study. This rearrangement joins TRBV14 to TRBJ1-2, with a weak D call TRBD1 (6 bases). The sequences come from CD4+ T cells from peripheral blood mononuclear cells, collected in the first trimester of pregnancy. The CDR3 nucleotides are TGTGCCAGCAGCCAAGGAAGGTTGACAGGATTGTACTATGGCTACACCTTC. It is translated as CASSQGRLTGLYYGYTF.